This T cell receptor (beta chain) was observed in a study of T cell responses to AZD1222 COVID-19 vaccine (dated by TCRdb to 2020 to 2023). Context from the whole study: TCR sequencing was performed for more than 230 trial participants, of whom some 200 were given two doses of AZD1222 and around 26 were given two doses of MenACWY control vaccine. Trial participants were enrolled by age into 18-55, 56-69 and 70-plus year subgroups, with approximately 150, 28 and 58 TCR-sequenced participants respectively.

The meaning of the sample's time point label: baseline before first vaccination. In the paper's terms, the treatment or condition label means: meningococcal conjugate vaccine given as trial control. Samples from vaccinated people were obtained from the UK trials COV001 and COV002, which included a single-blind randomized controlled phase 2/3 trial of AZD1222 (ChAdOx1 nCoV-19) in healthy adults. For TCRbeta chain sequencing, PBMC samples from trial participants were taken at day 0 and at day 28 after the second dose. The CDR3 regions of human TCRbeta chains were analyzed by immunosequencing. Concerning the study's data processing: Repertoire TCRs were checked for matches against a reference library of SARS-CoV-2-specific TCRs that had been generated using the MIRA antigen-specificity platform. Breadth meant the fraction of unique TCRs that were SARS-CoV-2-associated, whereas depth meant the fraction of total T cells that were SARS-CoV-2-associated. Each spike-specific TCR was assigned to its reactive spike region and to a CD4 or CD8 class using the MIRA data. Log10-transformed breadth and depth values were compared by one-way ANOVA with Sidak's multiple comparisons tests. The table comes from immuneACCESS by way of TCRdb, which keeps in-frame sequences with V and J called. Part of the clones is missing from these tables; in studies checked, under half for an unresolved V gene and the rest for unknown reasons. V, J and clone size are taken as reported in that table, and D and trimming were inferred from the DNA itself. The sample table contains 200,000 to 250,000 clones; only one count was recorded for roughly 91% of them. Around 1% of the sample is held by the ten biggest clonotypes.

Note on this clone: Its cognate antigen has yet to be identified. Per-base quality was not reported, and no clone a single base away is much larger than it.

The full study reports these points: Participants were mostly white British, with more females than males. The authors suggested clonal diversity may have been underestimated. Only six or seven AZD1222 recipients were SARS-CoV-2 seropositive at baseline, limiting conclusions about previously exposed vaccinees. A significant rise in spike-specific TCR breadth and depth was observed after two AZD1222 doses relative to day 0 and relative to MenACWY recipients. The 56-69-year group was small, and its depth increase did not reach significance, likely because of low power. Because no samples from the day 14 peak response were available, repertoires could be characterized only after the peak T cell response. Reportedly, close to half of the unique spike-specific TCRs recognized epitopes lying outside the regions that are mutated in the B.1.351 and B.1.1.7 variants. Vaccine-associated CD4 TCRs spanned the whole spike protein, with dominant responses in regions 160-218 and 743-854.

CDR1 and CDR2 (SGHRS, YFSETQ) derive from the germline V gene. V was cut back by 3 bases and J by 2 bases, leaving a gap of 17 bases between them. The CDR3 contains 16 residues, cysteine and phenylalanine counted. Solely the CDR3 DNA is kept, with 48 bases framed from the first base. Specimen: peripheral blood, collected on day 0 of MenACWY control vaccination. This TCR was sampled from an adult in good health. The chain joins TRBV5-1 to TRBJ1-1, and perhaps TRBD1 as D gene, on 5 matching bases. The DNA sequence reads TGCGCCAGCAGCTCCTCGGGGCGCAGGTCAAACACTGAAGCTTTCTTT. Translated, this gives CASSSSGRRSNTEAFF.